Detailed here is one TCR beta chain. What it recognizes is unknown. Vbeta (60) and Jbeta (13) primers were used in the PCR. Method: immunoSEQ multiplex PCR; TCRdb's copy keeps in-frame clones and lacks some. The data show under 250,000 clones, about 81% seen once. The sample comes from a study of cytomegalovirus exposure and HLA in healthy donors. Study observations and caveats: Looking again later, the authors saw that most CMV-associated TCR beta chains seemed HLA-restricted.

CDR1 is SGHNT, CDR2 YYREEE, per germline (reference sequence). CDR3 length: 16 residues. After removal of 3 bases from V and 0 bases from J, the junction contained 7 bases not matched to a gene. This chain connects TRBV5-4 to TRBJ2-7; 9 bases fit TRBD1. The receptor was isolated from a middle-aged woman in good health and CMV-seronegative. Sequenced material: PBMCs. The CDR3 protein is CASSSGGTGISYEQYF. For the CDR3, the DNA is TGTGCCAGCAGCTCGGGCGGGACAGGGATCTCCTACGAGCAGTACTTC.